This TCR beta chain was recovered during a study of CD8 T cells in Susac syndrome. Per the germline V gene, CDR1 is LNHDA and CDR2 is SQIVND (reference sequence). Trimming pared 3 bases from V and 4 bases from J, leaving 8 bases between. The CDR3 is 13 residues long. Random hexamers primed reverse transcription of about 0.5 to 1 ug RNA. It was immunoSEQ multiplex PCR that amplified TCR beta CDR3 across 54 Vbeta and 13 Jbeta. Each CDR3 protein gets one entry after TCRdb re-called the immunoSEQ multiplex PCR reads with MiXCR. The table lists approximately 190,000 distinct CDR3 sequences, 90% to 96% of them singletons. FACS was used to enrich TEMRA cells, whereas the CD8+ and CD4+ T cells were obtained by negative isolation.

The chain combines TRBV19 with TRBJ2-3, with a weak D call TRBD2 (6 bases). Sequencing was performed on CD4+ T cells from PBMCs. The receptor's source is a human donor with Susac syndrome. CDR3 DNA sequence: TGTGCCAGTAGTATCCCGGGGGCAGATACGCAGTATTTT. It codes for CASSIPGADTQYF.